This T cell receptor (beta chain) emerged from a study of blood T cell repertoires in COVID-19 (TCRdb year 2020). Some background on the complete study: The collaborator samples originated in the United States, Italy and Spain and spanned the acute and convalescent phases of COVID-19. The material from the prospective study consisted of cDNA or gDNA derived from T cells, B-cell-depleted T cells, or PBMCs. Deeply sampled blood TCRbeta repertoires from subjects exposed to, actively infected with, or recovered from COVID-19 were included in the dataset. The repertoires were released in a freely available public database intended as a resource for research on the immune response to SARS-CoV-2. The samples were drawn from two sources: the first 160 participants of the ongoing ImmuneRACE study, and 950 to 1,500 subjects contributed by 6 global collaborators. Sample metadata almost always included a de-identified subject ID, COVID-19 status, age in years and sex. Where HLA class I and class II types were available, the types were taken from metadata supplied by the sample provider, not from assay-based typing. Broad study findings and their caveats: The quantity of clinical and demographic metadata differed by source and by participant and was supplied without curation.

V is cut by 4 bases and J by 2 bases, and the space between the germline ends is 9 bases. CDR3 length: 14 amino acids, cysteine to phenylalanine. Kept here is only the CDR3 DNA, which spans 42 bases and is read in frame from base 1. CDR1 and CDR2 are drawn from the germline V gene (reference sequence): LGHDT, YNNKEL. TCRbeta CDR3 regions were amplified from genomic DNA using the immunoSEQ Assay, a bias-controlled multiplex PCR. The paper's processing steps were these. Nucleated cell counts per sample were estimated from amplification of reference gene primers within the assay. Sequence reads were collapsed and filtered to measure the absolute abundance of every unique TCRbeta CDR3 rearrangement. For each sample, productive Simpson clonality was calculated by taking the square root of Simpson's diversity index across productive rearrangements. The immuneACCESS repertoire file appears here via TCRdb, limited to in-frame rearrangements. These files lack a portion of the clones; in checked studies, under half of the deficit traces to unresolved V genes, and the cause of the others is not known. V, J and clone size are taken as reported in that table, and D and trimming were inferred from the DNA itself. The sample yields tens of thousands of clones; about 90% were counted once. About 24% of the sample is in the top ten clones.

The collaborating institutions used their own protocols to collect whole blood in K2EDTA tubes. For TCRbeta analysis, collaborators shipped samples in one of three forms: frozen whole blood, isolated PBMCs, or DNA extracted from either of those sample types. Concerning this clone itself: Its specific antigen is unknown. Base qualities are not recorded, but no much larger clone differs from it by a single base.

Input material: peripheral blood. This chain is built from TRBV3-1 (or the pseudogene TRBV3-2) and TRBJ1-3; no D segment can be confidently identified. This clonotype was sampled from a human donor with active COVID-19. The donor label of this sample is uncertain. The DNA is as follows: TGTGCCAGCAGCCTCGGTCTTACTGGAAACACCATATATTTT. Its product reads: CASSLGLTGNTIYF.